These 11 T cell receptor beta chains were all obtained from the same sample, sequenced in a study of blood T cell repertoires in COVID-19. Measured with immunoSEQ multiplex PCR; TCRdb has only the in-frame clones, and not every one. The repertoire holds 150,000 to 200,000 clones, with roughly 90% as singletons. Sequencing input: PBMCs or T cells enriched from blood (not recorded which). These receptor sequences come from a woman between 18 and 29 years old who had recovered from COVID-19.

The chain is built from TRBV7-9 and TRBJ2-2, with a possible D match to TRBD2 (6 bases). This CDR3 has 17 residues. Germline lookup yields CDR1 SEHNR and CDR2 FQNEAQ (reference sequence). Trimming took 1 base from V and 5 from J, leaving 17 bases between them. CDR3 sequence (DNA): TGTGCCAGCAGCTTAGTCACGGGAGTAGTAGGGACCGGGGAGCTGTTTTTT. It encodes CASSLVTGVVGTGELFF.

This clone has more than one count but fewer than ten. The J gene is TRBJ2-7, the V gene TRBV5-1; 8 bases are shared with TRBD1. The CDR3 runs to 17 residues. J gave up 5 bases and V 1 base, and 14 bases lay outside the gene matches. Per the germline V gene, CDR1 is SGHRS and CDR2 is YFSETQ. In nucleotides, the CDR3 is TGCGCCAGCAGCTTGTATATGAAGGACAGGGCGGCCGACGAGCAGTACTTC. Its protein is CASSLYMKDRAADEQYF.

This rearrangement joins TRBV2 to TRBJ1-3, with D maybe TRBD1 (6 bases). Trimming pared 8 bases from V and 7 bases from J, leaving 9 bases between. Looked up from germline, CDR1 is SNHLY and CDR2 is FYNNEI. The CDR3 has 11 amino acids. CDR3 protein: CASRGANTIYF. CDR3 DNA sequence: TGTGCCAGCCGGGGGGCCAACACCATATATTTT.

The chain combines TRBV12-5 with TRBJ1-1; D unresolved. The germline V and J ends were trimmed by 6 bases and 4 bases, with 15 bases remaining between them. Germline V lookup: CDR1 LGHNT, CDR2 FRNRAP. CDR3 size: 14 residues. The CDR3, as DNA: TGTGCTAGTGGACAAGACGGGGTCGGCACTGAAGCTTTCTTT. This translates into CASGQDGVGTEAFF.

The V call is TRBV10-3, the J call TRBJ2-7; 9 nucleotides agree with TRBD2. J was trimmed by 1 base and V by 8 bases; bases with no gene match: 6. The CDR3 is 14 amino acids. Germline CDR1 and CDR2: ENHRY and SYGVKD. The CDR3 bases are TGTGCCATCGGGCCGACTAGCGGTTCCTACGAGCAGTACTTC. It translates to CAIGPTSGSYEQYF.

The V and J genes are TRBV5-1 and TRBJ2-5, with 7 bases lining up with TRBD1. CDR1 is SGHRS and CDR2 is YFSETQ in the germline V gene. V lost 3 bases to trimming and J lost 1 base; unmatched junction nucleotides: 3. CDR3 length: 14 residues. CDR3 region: CASSSGQVQETQYF. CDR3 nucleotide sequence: TGCGCCAGCAGCTCCGGACAGGTCCAAGAGACCCAGTACTTC.

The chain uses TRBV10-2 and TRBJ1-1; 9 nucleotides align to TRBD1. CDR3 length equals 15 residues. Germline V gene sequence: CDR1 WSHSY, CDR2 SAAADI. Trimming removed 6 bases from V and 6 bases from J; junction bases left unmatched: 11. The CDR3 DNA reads TGCGCCAGCAGCCCCGGACAGGGGTTGCGGGCTGAAGCTTTCTTT. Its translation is CASSPGQGLRAEAFF.

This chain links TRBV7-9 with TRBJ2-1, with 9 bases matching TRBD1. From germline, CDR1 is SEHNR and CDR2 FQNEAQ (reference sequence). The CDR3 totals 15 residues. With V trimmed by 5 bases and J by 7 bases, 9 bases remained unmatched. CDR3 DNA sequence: TGTGCCAGCAGCAAACGGGACAGGGTCAGGAATGAGCAGTTCTTC. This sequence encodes CASSKRDRVRNEQFF.

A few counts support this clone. The CDR3 region is CASSQSAIESSPLHF. The CDR3 coding sequence is TGTGCCAGCAGCCAATCAGCGATCGAAAGTTCACCCCTCCACTTT. The chain links TRBV4-2 to TRBJ1-6; no clear D. Germline loops: CDR1 LGHNA, CDR2 YNFKEQ. Trimming cost V 2 bases and J 9 bases, with 14 bases left between them. The CDR3 covers 15 residues.

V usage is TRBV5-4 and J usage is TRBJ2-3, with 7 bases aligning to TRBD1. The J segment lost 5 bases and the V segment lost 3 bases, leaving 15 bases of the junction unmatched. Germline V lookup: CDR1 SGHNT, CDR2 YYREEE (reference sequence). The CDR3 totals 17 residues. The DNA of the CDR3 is TGTGCCAGCAGCTACCGACAGGGCCCTATAGAGAGAGATACGCAGTATTTT. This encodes CASSYRQGPIERDTQYF.

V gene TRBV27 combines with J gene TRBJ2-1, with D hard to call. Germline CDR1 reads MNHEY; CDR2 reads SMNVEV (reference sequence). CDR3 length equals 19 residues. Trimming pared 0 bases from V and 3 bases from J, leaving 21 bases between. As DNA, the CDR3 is TGTGCCAGCAGTTTATCGATCCTTCTTGGGTCCAGGCTCTACAATGAGCAGTTCTTC. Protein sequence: CASSLSILLGSRLYNEQFF.